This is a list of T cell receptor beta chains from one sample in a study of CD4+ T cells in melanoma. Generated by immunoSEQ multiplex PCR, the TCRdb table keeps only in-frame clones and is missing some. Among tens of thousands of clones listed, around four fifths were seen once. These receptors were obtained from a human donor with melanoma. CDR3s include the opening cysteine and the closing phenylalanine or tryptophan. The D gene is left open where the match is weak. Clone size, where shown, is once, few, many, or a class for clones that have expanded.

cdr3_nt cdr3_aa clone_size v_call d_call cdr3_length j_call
TGTGCCAGCAGTTACTCGCTCGGGGAGCAGTTCTTC CASSYSLGEQFF once TRBV6-5 . 12 TRBJ2-1
TGTGCCAGCACTCTGCCGGACGGGGAGCTGTTTTTT CASTLPDGELFF few TRBV2 . 12 TRBJ2-2
TGCGCCAGCAGTACCGACAGGGCCAACGTCCTGACTTTC CASSTDRANVLTF few TRBV10-2 . 13 TRBJ2-6
TGTGCCAGTAGTATAGTCAGTGGATCTGGGGTCGGTGGCTACACCTTC CASSIVSGSGVGGYTF . TRBV19 . 16 TRBJ1-2
TGTGCCAGCACCACCGACGAATCATCACAGGGCTACGAGCAGTACTTC CASTTDESSQGYEQYF few TRBV7-9 . 16 TRBJ2-7
TGTGCCAGCAGCTTCGGGGGGCAGGCAGATACGCAGTATTTT CASSFGGQADTQYF . TRBV7-9 . 14 TRBJ2-3
TGTGCCAGCAGCCAAGCGGGGGAGTCCTACGAGCAGTACTTC CASSQAGESYEQYF . TRBV4-2 . 14 TRBJ2-7
TGTGCCACCCCTAGAGCAACACGGAACTATGGCTACACCTTC CATPRATRNYGYTF . TRBV5-8 . 14 TRBJ1-2
TGTGCCAGCAGGACAGTGAACACTGAAGCTTTCTTT CASRTVNTEAFF . TRBV6-1 . 12 TRBJ1-1
TGTGCCAGCAGCTATTACTACGAGCAGTACTTC CASSYYYEQYF once TRBV7-2 . 11 TRBJ2-7